The 21 T cell receptor beta chains below were found in one sample sequenced in a study of blood T cell repertoires in COVID-19. Clones were sequenced by immunoSEQ multiplex PCR, and TCRdb holds only the in-frame ones, with some missing. The sample records 100,000 to 150,000 clones, approximately 74% being singletons. The sequencing sample was made of peripheral blood. Every receptor here comes from a man in his sixties with acute or convalescent COVID-19.

CDR3 nucleotides: TGTGCCAGCAGTTCCGTCGCAAGGGGGCATAGCAATCAGCCCCAGCATTTT. Protein product: CASSSVARGHSNQPQHF. This sequence joins TRBV27 and TRBJ1-5; 7 nucleotides align to TRBD1. The germline CDR1 and CDR2 sequences are MNHEY and SMNVEV (reference sequence). The length of the CDR3 is 17 residues. V lost 4 bases to trimming and J lost 0 bases; unmatched junction nucleotides: 9.

The V call is TRBV27, the J call TRBJ1-4; 7 nucleotides match TRBD1. The germline V gene encodes CDR1 MNHEY and CDR2 SMNVEV (reference sequence). The CDR3 covers 13 residues. Trimming removed 6 bases from V and 8 bases from J; junction bases left unmatched: 6. In nucleotides, the CDR3 is TGTGCCAGCAGCTGGAACAGGGGCGAAAAACTGTTTTTT. The encoded protein is CASSWNRGEKLFF.

This clone was seen more than once but under ten times. V is TRBV5-5 and J is TRBJ2-1, with a possible D match to TRBD2 (6 bases). The germline CDR1 and CDR2 sequences are SGHKS and YYEKEE (reference sequence). This CDR3 spans 14 amino acids. Trimming took off 0 bases at V and 7 bases at J, with 11 bases between the two ends. The CDR3 coding sequence is TGTGCCAGCAGCTTGGAAGGGACTGGGAATGAGCAGTTCTTC. Encoded protein: CASSLEGTGNEQFF.

DNA for the CDR3: TGCGCCAGCAGCGGGACAGGCTACGAGCAGTACTTC. It is translated as CASSGTGYEQYF. The chain couples TRBV10-1 to TRBJ2-7; 8 bases line up with TRBD1. V lost 6 bases, J lost 3 bases, and 1 base stayed unmatched. CDR1 is WNHNN, CDR2 SYGVQD, per germline (reference sequence). CDR3 length equals 12 residues.

This clone was detected only a few times. J is TRBJ2-1 and V is TRBV18, with 7 bases aligning to TRBD2. V dropped 3 bases and J dropped 2; count of bases not matched to a gene: 10. The CDR3 spans 17 residues. Germline V lookup: CDR1 KGHSH, CDR2 LQKENI. The CDR3 sequence: CASSPVAGVGAYNEQFF. CDR3 nucleotide sequence: TGTGCCAGCTCACCCGTGGCGGGAGTTGGGGCCTACAATGAGCAGTTCTTC.

The genes are TRBV27 and TRBJ1-3, with a tentative D call TRBD1 (6 bases). The CDR3 covers 16 residues. Trimming shortened V by 5 bases and J by 2 bases, and 16 bases separated the two germline ends. Germline CDR1 reads MNHEY; CDR2 reads SMNVEV (reference sequence). CDR3 DNA: TGTGCCAGCAGTATCAGGGGCGGTAGGACTGGAAACACCATATATTTT. As protein: CASSIRGGRTGNTIYF.

Remarks on this clone: At the DNA level, this CDR3 is encoded by other sequences in the same sample as well. The chain combines TRBV24-1 with TRBJ2-6; D call uncertain. Germline lookup yields CDR1 KGHDR and CDR2 SFDVKD. This CDR3 comprises 15 residues. Trimming stripped 3 bases from V and 0 bases from J, with 5 bases between. The CDR3 DNA reads as TGTGCCACCAGTGATACAAGCTCTGGGGCCAACGTCCTGACTTTC. Protein product: CATSDTSSGANVLTF.

The chain couples TRBV29-1 to TRBJ1-1; D ambiguous. There are 12 residues in the CDR3. V lost 4 bases and J lost 8, with 14 bases in between. Germline CDR1 is SQVTM and CDR2 is ANQGSEA. CDR3 loop: CSVVASQAEAFF. Here the CDR3 DNA reads TGCAGCGTTGTGGCGTCCCAGGCGGAAGCTTTCTTT.

This clone was seen just once. This chain links TRBV3-1 (or the pseudogene TRBV3-2) with TRBJ2-1; 12 nucleotides agree with TRBD2. Germline V gene lookup returns CDR1 LGHDT and CDR2 YNNKEL (reference sequence). With 3 bases clipped from V and 0 bases from J, the junction kept 9 bases outside the gene matches. The CDR3 contains 19 residues. The CDR3 is CASSHPTSGRGSSYNEQFF. CDR3 bases: TGTGCCAGCAGCCACCCGACTAGCGGGAGAGGCAGCTCCTACAATGAGCAGTTCTTC.

The chain's CDR3 is CASSSPAGEQYF. The DNA of the CDR3 is TGTGCCAGCAGCTCCCCAGCAGGCGAGCAGTACTTC. This chain uses TRBV7-2 with TRBJ2-7; D is undetermined. Per germline, CDR1 SGHTA and CDR2 FQGNSA. The CDR3 extends over 12 amino acids. The ends were cut back, 4 bases at V and 6 bases at J, with 10 bases in the middle.

V is TRBV14 and J is TRBJ2-1; 15 bases map to TRBD2. Germline lookup yields CDR1 SGHDN and CDR2 FVKESK. The V and J ends lost 5 bases and 9 bases, in that order; junction bases with no gene match: 8. This CDR3 is 16 amino acids long. CDR3 DNA sequence: TGTGCCAGCAGCAAGGGGACTAGCGGGGGGCATGGTGAGCAGTTCTTC. Protein: CASSKGTSGGHGEQFF. The full variable domain, completed using reference TRBV14 and TRBJ2-1, is EAGVTQFPSHSVIEKGQTVTLRCDPISGHDNLYWYRRVMGKEIKFLLHFVKESKQDESGMPNNRFLAERTGGTYSTLKVQPAELEDSGVYFCASSKGTSGGHGEQFFGPGTRLTVL.

V and J are TRBV7-7 and TRBJ2-7, with D possibly called TRBD1 or TRBD2 (6 bases each). Trimming cost V 5 bases and J 7 bases, with 18 bases left between them. CDR1 and CDR2 (germline): SSHAT, FNYEAQ (reference sequence). There are 14 residues in the CDR3. The CDR3 is CASSLGGTSTEQYF. In nucleotides, the CDR3 is TGTGCCAGCAGCCTAGGAGGGACATCTACAGAGCAGTACTTC. Full variable domain (outside the CDR3, taken from reference TRBV7-7 and TRBJ2-7): GAGVSQSPRYKVTKRGQDVTLRCDPISSHATLYWYQQALGQGPEFLTYFNYEAQPDKSGLPSDRFSAERPEGSISTLTIQRTEQRDSAMYRCASSLGGTSTEQYFGPGTRLTVT.

The chain employs TRBV15 and TRBJ2-7; weak D call: TRBD1 (6 bases). V lost 2 bases, J lost 4 bases, and 12 bases lay in between. Germline V gene sequence: CDR1 LNHNV, CDR2 YYDKDF (reference sequence). The CDR3 contains 14 residues. In nucleotides, the CDR3 is TGTGCCACCAGCAGAAAATCACAGGGATACGAGCAGTACTTC. It yields the protein CATSRKSQGYEQYF.

The chain carries TRBV5-6 and TRBJ1-5; 7 bases align to TRBD1. CDR1 and CDR2 (germline): SGHDT, YYEEEE. Losses at the gene ends were 4 bases for V and 5 bases for J; bases not matched to a gene: 12. CDR3 length equals 16 residues. This CDR3 reads CASSLRPTGNYQPQHF. In DNA form, the CDR3 reads TGTGCCAGCAGCCTCCGTCCGACAGGGAATTATCAGCCCCAGCATTTT.

This rearrangement joins TRBV6-6 to TRBJ2-2, with a weak D call TRBD1 (5 bases). Per germline, CDR1 MNHNY and CDR2 SVGAGI (reference sequence). The germline V and J ends were trimmed by 6 bases and 1 base, with 9 bases remaining between them. The CDR3 contains 14 residues. The CDR3 DNA reads TGTGCCAGCAGCGGTCAGGGGAACACCGGGGAGCTGTTTTTT. Translated, it gives CASSGQGNTGELFF.

The rearrangement uses TRBV2 and TRBJ2-3; 12 bases match TRBD2. The CDR3 totals 14 residues. Per germline, CDR1 SNHLY and CDR2 FYNNEI. The V segment lost 4 bases and the J segment 6 bases; nucleotides outside the gene matches: 2. The CDR3 loop is CASSVTSGGDTQYF. CDR3 in DNA: TGTGCCAGCAGTGTGACTAGCGGGGGCGATACGCAGTATTTT.

The chain uses TRBV6-5 and TRBJ1-2, with 7 bases aligning to TRBD1. Unmatched junction bases numbered 5, after V lost 8 bases and J lost 5 bases. CDR3 length: 12 amino acids. Germline CDR1 reads MNHEY; CDR2 reads SVGAGI. CDR3 protein: CASRDRLYGYTF. For the CDR3, the DNA is TGTGCCAGCCGGGACAGATTATATGGCTACACCTTC.

This chain connects TRBV3-1 (or the pseudogene TRBV3-2) to TRBJ2-2; TRBD1 aligns across 11 bases. Unmatched junction bases numbered 18, after V lost 4 bases and J lost 2 bases. CDR1 and CDR2 from the germline V gene are LGHDT and YNNKEL (reference sequence). CDR3 size: 21 residues. CDR3 protein: CASSPGTGGRSGRLNTGELFF. CDR3 DNA sequence: TGTGCCAGCAGCCCCGGGACAGGGGGTCGTAGCGGGCGACTTAACACCGGGGAGCTGTTTTTT.

The V and J genes are TRBV18 and TRBJ2-3; D call uncertain. From germline, CDR1 is KGHSH and CDR2 LQKENI. CDR3 length: 13 amino acids. With 4 bases removed from V and 0 bases from J, the gap between germline ends came to 5 bases. Here the CDR3 reads CASSLTSTDTQYF. The CDR3 DNA is TGTGCCAGCTCACTGACAAGCACAGATACGCAGTATTTT. Based on the CDR3 plus reference TRBV18 and TRBJ2-3, the full variable domain is NAGVMQNPRHLVRRRGQEARLRCSPMKGHSHVYWYRQLPEEGLKFMVYLQKENIIDESGMPKERFSAEFPKEGPSILRIQQVVRGDSAAYFCASSLTSTDTQYFGPGTRLTVL.

The chain links TRBV5-1 to TRBJ1-2; maybe TRBD1 (5 bases). V gave up 4 bases and J gave up 4 bases, with 8 bases separating them. This CDR3 contains 12 residues. Germline V gene lookup returns CDR1 SGHRS and CDR2 YFSETQ. In nucleotides, the CDR3 is TGCGCCAGCAGCACAGGCTTCTATGGCTACACCTTC. The encoded protein is CASSTGFYGYTF. Using reference TRBV5-1 and TRBJ1-2 for the parts outside the CDR3, the full variable domain is KAGVTQTPRYLIKTRGQQVTLSCSPISGHRSVSWYQQTPGQGLQFLFEYFSETQRNKGNFPGRFSGRQFSNSRSEMNVSTLELGDSALYLCASSTGFYGYTFGSGTRLTVV.

This chain joins TRBV19 and TRBJ1-1; tentatively, D is TRBD1 (6 bases). CDR3 length: 16 residues. The germline CDR1 and CDR2 sequences are LNHDA and SQIVND (reference sequence). Trimming removed 3 bases from V and 1 base from J, with 15 bases in between. CDR3 sequence: CASSITTGTQNTEAFF. CDR3 coding DNA: TGTGCCAGTAGTATCACAACCGGGACACAGAACACTGAAGCTTTCTTT.